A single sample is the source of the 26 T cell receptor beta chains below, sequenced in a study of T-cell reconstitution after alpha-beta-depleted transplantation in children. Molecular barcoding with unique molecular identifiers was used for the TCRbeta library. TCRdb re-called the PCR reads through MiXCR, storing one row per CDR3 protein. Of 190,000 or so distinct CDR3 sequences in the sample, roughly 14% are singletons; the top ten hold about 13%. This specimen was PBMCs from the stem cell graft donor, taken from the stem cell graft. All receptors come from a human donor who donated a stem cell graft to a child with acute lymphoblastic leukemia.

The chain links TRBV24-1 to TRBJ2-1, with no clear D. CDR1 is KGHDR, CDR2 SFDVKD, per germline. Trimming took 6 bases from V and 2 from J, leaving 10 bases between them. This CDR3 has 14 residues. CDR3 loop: CATSRPGPYNEQFF. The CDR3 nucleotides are TGTGCCACCAGTAGACCGGGTCCCTACAATGAGCAGTTCTTC.

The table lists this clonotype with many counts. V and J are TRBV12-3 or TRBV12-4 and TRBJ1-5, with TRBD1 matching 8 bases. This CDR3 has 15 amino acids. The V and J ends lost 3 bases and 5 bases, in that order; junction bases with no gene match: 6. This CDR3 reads CASSFGQGGYQPQHF. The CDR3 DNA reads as TGTGCCAGCAGTTTTGGACAGGGAGGGTATCAGCCCCAGCATTTT.

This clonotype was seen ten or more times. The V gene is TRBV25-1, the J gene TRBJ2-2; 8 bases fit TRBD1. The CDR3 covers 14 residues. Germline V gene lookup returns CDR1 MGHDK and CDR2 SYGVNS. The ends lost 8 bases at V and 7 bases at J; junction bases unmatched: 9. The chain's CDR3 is CASLGQGFGGELFF. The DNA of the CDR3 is TGTGCCAGCCTAGGACAGGGATTTGGCGGGGAGCTGTTTTTT.

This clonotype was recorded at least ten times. CDR3 sequence (DNA): TGCAGTGCTAGAGATCTTGGCGGGAACTATGGGTCCTACAATGAGCAGTTCTTC. Translating it yields CSARDLGGNYGSYNEQFF. The rearrangement joins TRBV20-1 to TRBJ2-1, with a weak D call TRBD2 (6 bases). CDR1 and CDR2 (germline): DFQATT, SNEGSKA (reference sequence). The V and J ends lost 0 bases and 1 base respectively, with 19 bases between them. The CDR3 has 18 residues.

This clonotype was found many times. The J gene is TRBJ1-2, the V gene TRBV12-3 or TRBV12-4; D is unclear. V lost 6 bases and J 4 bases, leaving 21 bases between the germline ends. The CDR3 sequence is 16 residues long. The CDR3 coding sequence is TGTGCCAGCAGGGCGCCGCACAGAGAATGGGGCTATGGCTACACCTTC. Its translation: CASRAPHREWGYGYTF.

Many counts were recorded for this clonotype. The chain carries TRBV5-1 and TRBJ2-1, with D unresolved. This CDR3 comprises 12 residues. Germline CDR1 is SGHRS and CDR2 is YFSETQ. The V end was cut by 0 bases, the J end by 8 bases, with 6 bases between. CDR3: CASSLELDEQFF. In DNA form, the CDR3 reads TGCGCCAGCAGCTTGGAGCTGGATGAGCAGTTCTTC.

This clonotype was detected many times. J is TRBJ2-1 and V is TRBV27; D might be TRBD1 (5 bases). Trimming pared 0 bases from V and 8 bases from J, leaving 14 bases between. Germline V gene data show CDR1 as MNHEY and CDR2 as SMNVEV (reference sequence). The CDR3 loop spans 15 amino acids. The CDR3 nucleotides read TGTGCCAGCAGTTTATCGGCAGGGTCGCACGATGAGCAGTTCTTC. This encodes CASSLSAGSHDEQFF.

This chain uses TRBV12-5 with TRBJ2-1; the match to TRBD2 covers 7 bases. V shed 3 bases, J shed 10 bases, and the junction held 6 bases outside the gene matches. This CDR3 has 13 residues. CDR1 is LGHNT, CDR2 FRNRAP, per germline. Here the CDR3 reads CASGFPGGSEQFF. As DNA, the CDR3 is TGTGCTAGTGGTTTCCCCGGGGGGAGCGAGCAGTTCTTC.

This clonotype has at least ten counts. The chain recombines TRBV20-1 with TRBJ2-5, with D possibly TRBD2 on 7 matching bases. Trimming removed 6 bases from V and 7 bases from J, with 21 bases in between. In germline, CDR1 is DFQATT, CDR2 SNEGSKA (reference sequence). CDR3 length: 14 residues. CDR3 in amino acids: CSARHLGGAGTQYF. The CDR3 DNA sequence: TGCAGTGCCCGTCATCTGGGGGGGGCCGGGACCCAGTACTTC.

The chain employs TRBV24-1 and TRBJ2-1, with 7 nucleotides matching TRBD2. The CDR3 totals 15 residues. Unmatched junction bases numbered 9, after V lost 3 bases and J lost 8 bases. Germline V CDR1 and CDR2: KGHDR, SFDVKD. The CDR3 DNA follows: TGTGCCACCAGTGATCAAGGCGGGAGTACCTATGAGCAGTTCTTC. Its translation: CATSDQGGSTYEQFF.

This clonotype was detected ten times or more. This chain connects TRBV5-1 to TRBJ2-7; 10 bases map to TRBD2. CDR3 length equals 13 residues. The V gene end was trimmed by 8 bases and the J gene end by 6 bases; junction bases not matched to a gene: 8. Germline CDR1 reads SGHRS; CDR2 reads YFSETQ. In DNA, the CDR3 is TGCGCCAGTTCTAGCGGGAGTCTCGGCGAGCAGTACTTC. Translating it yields CASSSGSLGEQYF.

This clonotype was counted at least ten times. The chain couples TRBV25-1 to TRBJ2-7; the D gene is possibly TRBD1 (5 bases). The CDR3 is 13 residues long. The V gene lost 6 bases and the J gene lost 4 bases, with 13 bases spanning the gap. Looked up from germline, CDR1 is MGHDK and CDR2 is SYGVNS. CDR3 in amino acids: CASRQTDLYEQYF. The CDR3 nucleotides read TGTGCCAGCAGACAGACAGACCTTTACGAGCAGTACTTC.

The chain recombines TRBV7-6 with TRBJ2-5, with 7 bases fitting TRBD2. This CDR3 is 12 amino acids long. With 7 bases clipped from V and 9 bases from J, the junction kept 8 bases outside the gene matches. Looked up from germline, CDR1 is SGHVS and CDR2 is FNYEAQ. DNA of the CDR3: TGTGCCAGCAATCTTAGGGGAGGGTCCCAGTACTTC. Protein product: CASNLRGGSQYF.

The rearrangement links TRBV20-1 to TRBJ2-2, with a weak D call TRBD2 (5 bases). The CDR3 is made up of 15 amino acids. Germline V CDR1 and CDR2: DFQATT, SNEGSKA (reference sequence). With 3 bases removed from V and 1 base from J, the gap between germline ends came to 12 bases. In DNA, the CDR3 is TGCAGTGCTAGGCACAGAGGAGGGAACACCGGGGAGCTGTTTTTT. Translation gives CSARHRGGNTGELFF.

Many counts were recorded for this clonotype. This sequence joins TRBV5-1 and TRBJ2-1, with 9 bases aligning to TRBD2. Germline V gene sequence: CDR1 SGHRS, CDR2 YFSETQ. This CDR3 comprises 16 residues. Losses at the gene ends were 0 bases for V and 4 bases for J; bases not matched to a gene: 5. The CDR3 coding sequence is TGCGCCAGCAGCTTGGGGACTAGCGAGGGATACAATGAGCAGTTCTTC. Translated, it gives CASSLGTSEGYNEQFF.

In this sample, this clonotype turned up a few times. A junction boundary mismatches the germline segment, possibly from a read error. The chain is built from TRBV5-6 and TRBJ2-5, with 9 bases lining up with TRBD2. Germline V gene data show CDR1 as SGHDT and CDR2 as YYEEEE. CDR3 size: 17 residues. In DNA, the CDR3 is TGTGCCAGCAGCTGGGCCCCAAGCGGGAGGAACCAAGAGAGCCAGTACTTC. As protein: CASSWAPSGRNQESQYF.

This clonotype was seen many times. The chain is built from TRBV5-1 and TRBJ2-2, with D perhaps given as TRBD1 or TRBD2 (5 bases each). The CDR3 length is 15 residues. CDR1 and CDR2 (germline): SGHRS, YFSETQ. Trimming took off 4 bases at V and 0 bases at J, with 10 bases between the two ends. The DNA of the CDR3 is TGCGCCAGCAGCAGAGGGGTCTCGAACACCGGGGAGCTGTTTTTT. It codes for CASSRGVSNTGELFF.

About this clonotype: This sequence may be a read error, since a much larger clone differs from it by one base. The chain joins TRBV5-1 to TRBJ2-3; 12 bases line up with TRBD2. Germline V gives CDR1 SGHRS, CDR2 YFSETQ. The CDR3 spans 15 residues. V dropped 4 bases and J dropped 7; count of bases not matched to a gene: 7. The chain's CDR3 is CASSGTTSGRHTQYF. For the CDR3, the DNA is TGCGCCAGCAGCGGGACGACTAGCGGGAGACATACGCAGTATTTT.

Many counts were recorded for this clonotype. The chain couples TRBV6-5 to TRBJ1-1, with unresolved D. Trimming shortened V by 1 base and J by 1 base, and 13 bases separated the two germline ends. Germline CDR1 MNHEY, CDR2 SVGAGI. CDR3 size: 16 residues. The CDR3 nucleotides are TGTGCCAGCAGTTACTTGGGTATTTCAGGGAACACTGAAGCTTTCTTT. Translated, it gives CASSYLGISGNTEAFF.

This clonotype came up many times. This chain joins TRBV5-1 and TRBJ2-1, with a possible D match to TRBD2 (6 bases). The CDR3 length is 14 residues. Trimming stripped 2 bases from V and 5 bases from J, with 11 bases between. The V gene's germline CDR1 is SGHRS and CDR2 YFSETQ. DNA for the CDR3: TGCGCCAGCAGCTTCGGGAGTTCAGACAATGAGCAGTTCTTC. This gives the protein CASSFGSSDNEQFF. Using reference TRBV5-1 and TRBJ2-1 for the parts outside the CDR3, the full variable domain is KAGVTQTPRYLIKTRGQQVTLSCSPISGHRSVSWYQQTPGQGLQFLFEYFSETQRNKGNFPGRFSGRQFSNSRSEMNVSTLELGDSALYLCASSFGSSDNEQFFGPGTRLTVL.

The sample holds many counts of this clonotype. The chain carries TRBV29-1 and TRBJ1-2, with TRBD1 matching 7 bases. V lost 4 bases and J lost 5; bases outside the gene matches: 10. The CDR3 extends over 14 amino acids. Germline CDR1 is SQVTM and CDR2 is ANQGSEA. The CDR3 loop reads CSVATGEGMYGYTF. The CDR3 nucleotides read TGCAGCGTTGCTACAGGGGAGGGAATGTATGGCTACACCTTC.

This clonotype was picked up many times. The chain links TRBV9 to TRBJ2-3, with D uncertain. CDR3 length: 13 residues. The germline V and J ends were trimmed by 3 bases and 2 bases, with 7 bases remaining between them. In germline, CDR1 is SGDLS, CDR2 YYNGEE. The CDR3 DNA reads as TGTGCCAGCAGCGGAAGGGCCACAGATACGCAGTATTTT. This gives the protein CASSGRATDTQYF. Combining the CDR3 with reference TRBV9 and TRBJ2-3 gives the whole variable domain DSGVTQTPKHLITATGQRVTLRCSPRSGDLSVYWYQQSLDQGLQFLIQYYNGEERAKGNILERFSAQQFPDLHSELNLSSLELGDSALYFCASSGRATDTQYFGPGTRLTVL.

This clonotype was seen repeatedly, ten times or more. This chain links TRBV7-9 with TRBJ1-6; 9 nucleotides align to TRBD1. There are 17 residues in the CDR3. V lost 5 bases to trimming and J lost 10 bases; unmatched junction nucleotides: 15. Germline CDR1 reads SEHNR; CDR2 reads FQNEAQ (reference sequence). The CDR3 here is CASSQGGTGGARSPLHF. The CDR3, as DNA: TGTGCCAGCAGCCAGGGGGGAACAGGGGGCGCGAGGTCACCCCTCCACTTT.

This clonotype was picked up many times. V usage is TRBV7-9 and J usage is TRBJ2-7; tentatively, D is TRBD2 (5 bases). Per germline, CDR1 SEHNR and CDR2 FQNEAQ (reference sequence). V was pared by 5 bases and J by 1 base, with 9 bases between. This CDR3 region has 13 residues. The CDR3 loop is CASSEGSSYEQYF. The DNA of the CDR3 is TGTGCCAGCAGCGAGGGATCGTCCTACGAGCAGTACTTC.

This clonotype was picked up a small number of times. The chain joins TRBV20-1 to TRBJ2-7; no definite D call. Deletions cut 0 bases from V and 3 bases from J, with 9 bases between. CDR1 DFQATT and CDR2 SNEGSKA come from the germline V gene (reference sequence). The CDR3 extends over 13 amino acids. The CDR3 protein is CSARELENYEQYF. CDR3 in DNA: TGCAGTGCTAGAGAACTGGAGAACTACGAGCAGTACTTC.

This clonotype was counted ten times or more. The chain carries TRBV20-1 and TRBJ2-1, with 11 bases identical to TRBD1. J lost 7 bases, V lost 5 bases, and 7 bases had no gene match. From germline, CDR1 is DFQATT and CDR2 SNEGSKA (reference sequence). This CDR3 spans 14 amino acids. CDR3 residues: CSAVSGTGGNEQFF. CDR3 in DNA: TGCAGTGCTGTATCCGGGACAGGGGGTAATGAGCAGTTCTTC.